This is a list of T cell receptor beta chains from one sample in a study of T and B cells in COVID-19 patients. From the multiplex PCR reads, TCRdb called clonotypes with MiXCR, one entry per CDR3 protein. The sample consists of several thousand distinct CDR3 sequences, 33% of them appearing once. The sequencing sample was made of blood. These receptors originate from a human donor with active COVID-19. The CDR3 runs from the conserved cysteine through the conserved F or W. D genes are given only for firm matches. Clone size is shown for a subset of rows, as once, few, many or a class of expanded clone.

TRBV19	NA	TRBD1	TRBJ1-5	14	CASNDRGSNQPQHF
TRBV20-1	NA	NA	TRBJ2-1	15	CSARDGEGAYNEQFF
TRBV7-2	once	TRBD1	TRBJ2-7	17	CASSLASVGRGLREQYF
TRBV27	few	NA	TRBJ1-2	14	CASRTQDGNYGYTF
TRBV27	medium-sized	TRBD1	TRBJ2-2	18	CASSNFEGQGYVNGELFF
TRBV15	medium-sized	NA	TRBJ2-5	15	CATSSPVGAQETQYF
TRBV27	medium-sized	NA	TRBJ2-1	15	CASSLDYPSYNEQFF
TRBV20-1	NA	NA	TRBJ2-5	11	CRGDYQETQYF
TRBV5-6	few	NA	TRBJ1-1	12	CASSFGPEEAFF
TRBV29-1	medium-sized	NA	TRBJ2-3	12	CSVSFSGPTQYF
TRBV27	few	NA	TRBJ2-7	14	CASSDRGPQDEQYF
TRBV20-1	NA	TRBD2	TRBJ2-1	15	CSARGSGSSYNEQFF
TRBV6-5	few	TRBD1	TRBJ2-5	12	CASSSGTGTQYF
TRBV7-9	NA	TRBD2	TRBJ2-7	16	CASSLGTSGRMNEQYF
TRBV18	NA	NA	TRBJ2-2	11	CASSGGGELFF
TRBV29-1	NA	NA	TRBJ2-4	15	CSVPWGERSKNIQYF
TRBV5-3	NA	TRBD2	TRBJ2-5	16	CASSYGTSGLKETQYF
TRBV19	NA	NA	TRBJ1-4	15	CASSPTGTSLEKLFF
TRBV6-5	NA	NA	TRBJ1-2	17	CASSSSRTAPRGYGYTF
TRBV5-3	once	NA	TRBJ1-5	13	CASSLDYNQPQHF
TRBV15	few	NA	TRBJ2-7	15	CATSREGGGSYEQYF
TRBV6-2/TRBV6-3	few	NA	TRBJ1-2	12	CASSYGAYGYTF
TRBV6-5	NA	TRBD1	TRBJ1-2	15	CASSEALQGTGGYTF
TRBV7-9	NA	NA	TRBJ2-6	15	CASSLGIAGANVLTF
TRBV5-3	NA	NA	TRBJ2-3	16	CASSLAWAGPTDTQYF
TRBV20-1	NA	NA	TRBJ1-1	13	CSARVGRATEAFF
TRBV7-2	NA	TRBD2	TRBJ2-7	14	CASSSRLAGDEQYF
TRBV30	medium-sized	TRBD1	TRBJ1-1	13	CAWRGQGWVEAFF
TRBV19	NA	NA	TRBJ2-3	15	CASRFKIRVTYTQYF
TRBV27	NA	NA	TRBJ1-1	15	CASSDSDVMNTEAFF
TRBV24-1	NA	NA	TRBJ1-1	18	CATSDLRGTGPLGTEAFF
TRBV6-2/TRBV6-3	NA	NA	TRBJ1-5	14	CASSRDLETQPQHF
TRBV6-6	few	NA	TRBJ2-1	15	CASSTRQGGYNEQFF
TRBV5-6	few	NA	TRBJ2-1	15	CASSLWQSSYNEQFF
TRBV5-1	medium-sized	TRBD2	TRBJ2-3	15	CASSYGTSGADTQYF
TRBV27	once	NA	TRBJ1-5	15	CASTPIGGGSQPQHF
TRBV11-1	NA	NA	TRBJ2-7	14	CASSLNRVSYEQYF
TRBV20-1	NA	NA	TRBJ2-1	11	CSAPIQGEQFF
TRBV5-1	NA	NA	TRBJ2-3	14	CASSFSDATDTQYF
TRBV27	NA	TRBD1	TRBJ1-5	17	CASSSQVGQGVFQPQHF
TRBV6-5	few	TRBD1	TRBJ1-2	14	CASSADRDPYGYTF
TRBV20-1	once	TRBD1	TRBJ2-4	16	CSAAGTGSLAKNIQYF
TRBV19	few	NA	TRBJ1-2	11	CASWGIYGYTF
TRBV6-5	few	NA	TRBJ1-2	13	CATAPGSRGGYTF
TRBV6-5	medium-sized	NA	TRBJ2-7	14	CASSYQGRDYEQYF
TRBV29-1	NA	TRBD2	TRBJ2-7	15	CSVEGVAGGLYEQYF
TRBV5-1	NA	TRBD2	TRBJ2-1	15	CASSPLAGGYNEQFF
TRBV4-3	NA	TRBD1	TRBJ2-5	14	CASSTGTAQETQYF
TRBV6-5	NA	NA	TRBJ1-4	14	CASKQGRGSEKLFF
TRBV12-3/TRBV12-4	NA	NA	TRBJ1-1	13	CASNQLLNTEAFF
TRBV7-9	NA	NA	TRBJ2-7	13	CASSLAAAYEQYF
TRBV19	medium-sized	TRBD2	TRBJ2-1	15	CASSPAGGPNNEQFF
TRBV6-2/TRBV6-3	medium-sized	TRBD2	TRBJ2-2	16	CASRPGTITNTGELFF
TRBV29-1	medium-sized	TRBD2	TRBJ2-6	18	CSVGAGLAGNSGANVLTF
TRBV19	few	NA	TRBJ2-7	14	CASRAKGTTYEQYF
TRBV5-1	NA	TRBD2	TRBJ2-1	15	CASSLLAGGGNEQFF
TRBV29-1	medium-sized	TRBD1	TRBJ1-2	14	CSVPGQGAVYGYTF